This TCR beta chain is from a study of human versus mouse CDR3 diversity and MHC coevolution (dated by TCRdb to about 2017). As for the study more broadly: According to reports, the immunoSEQ assay detects one in 200,000 T cells and minimizes multiplex PCR amplification bias. Valid reads per sample ranged from about 0.6 x 10^7 to 1.6 x 10^7 across mouse and human samples. As a reference point for TCR selection on multiple MHC II alleles, the study used human naive CD4 T cell repertoires and compared them against human-TCR-locus transgenic mice that have a single MHC II. Three healthy volunteer blood donors made up the human cohort, with one aged 30 to 40, one aged 40 to 50 and one aged 60 to 70 at collection. Summary of the overall study and its limitations: Because human T cells were selected on several MHC II alleles, repertoire diversity was not considered directly comparable between humans and mice. Among all the groups compared, the lowest clonal inequality scores came from most of the three human donors. On average, humans had more CDR3 deletions and insertions than mice, indicating greater exonuclease and TdT activity. iCHAO1 estimates gave humans the largest TCR beta repertoire, approximately 1.5 million clonotypes, attributed likely to selection by multiple MHC II molecules.

The CDR3 contains 13 residues, cysteine and phenylalanine counted. Just the 39-base CDR3 DNA is kept, in frame starting at base 1. For CDR1 and CDR2, the germline V gene lists ENHRY and SYGVKD. The V and J ends are trimmed by 6 bases and 4 bases, leaving 13 bases between them. Genomic DNA was extracted from the sorted cells using the QIAGEN blood and tissue kit and was quantified on a NanoDrop 1000. TCR alpha and beta chains were deep sequenced and quantified on the immunoSEQ platform using multiplex PCR of genomic DNA. In the source study's methods: TCR sequences were annotated using IMGT gene and region definitions. Out-of-frame rearrangements were taken as a proxy for the preselection repertoire and were compared with in-frame clonotypes. Repertoire size was estimated with the iCHAO1 estimator supplied with the immunoSEQ platform. A Gini index, which is based on the Lorenz curve, was applied to in-frame amino acid clonotypes to measure clonal inequality. The intersect function in the R package tcR was used to count shared clonotypes, while the Jaccard index served to score similarity. Principal component analysis of V, J and V-J usage frequencies was run with the R prcomp function without normalization. TCRdb limited this immuneACCESS table to in-frame rearrangements with V and J called. A share of clones is missing; checked studies link under half to unresolved V genes, and the rest is unexplained. From that table come the V and J calls and clone size; the DNA was used to work out D and trimming. For this sample the table gives tens of thousands of clones, of which around 95% were detected only once. The top ten hold about 1.4% of the sample.

Concerning this clone: The specificity of this receptor is unknown. Within one base of it there is no much larger clone, and no base qualities were kept.

Fluorescence-activated cell sorting was used to isolate naive CD4 T cells, defined as CD45RO-negative and CD62L-positive, from PBMCs. Each donor gave 50 to 65 ml of fresh peripheral blood, from which PBMCs were isolated by Ficoll density centrifugation. Sorting was performed on a FACSAria III instrument, with purity above 85% for all samples. Here the chain combines TRBV10-3 and TRBJ2-7, with a weak D call of TRBD1 (5 bases match). The receptor was derived from a person aged 25-75 years in good health. The sequencing input was naive CD4+ T cells from blood. Read against the paper, the sample's cell subset or site label means: CD45RO-negative CD62L-positive naive CD4 T cells. The CDR3 protein is CAIRDPPGYEQYF. At the DNA level, the sequence is TGTGCCATCAGGGACCCACCAGGGTACGAGCAGTACTTC.